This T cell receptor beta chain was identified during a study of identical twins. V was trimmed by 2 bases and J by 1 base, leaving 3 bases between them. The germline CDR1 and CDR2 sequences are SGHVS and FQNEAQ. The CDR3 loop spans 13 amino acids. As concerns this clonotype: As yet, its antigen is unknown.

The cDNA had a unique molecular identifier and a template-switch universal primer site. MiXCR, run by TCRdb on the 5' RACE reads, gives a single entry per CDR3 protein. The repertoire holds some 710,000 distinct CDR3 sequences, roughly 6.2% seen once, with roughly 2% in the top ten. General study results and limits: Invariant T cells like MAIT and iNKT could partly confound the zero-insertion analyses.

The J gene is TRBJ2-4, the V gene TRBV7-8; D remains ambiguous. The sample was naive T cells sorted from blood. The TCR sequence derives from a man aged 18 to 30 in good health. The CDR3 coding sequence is TGTGCCAGCAGCTTACCGGCCAAAAACATTCAGTACTTC. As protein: CASSLPAKNIQYF.